This T cell receptor (beta chain) is from a study of blood T cell repertoires in COVID-19. About the research overall: COVID-19 samples, acute and convalescent, were from the United States, Italy and Spain.

V shed 2 bases, J shed 9 bases, and the junction held 4 bases outside the gene matches. CDR1 is SGDLS and CDR2 is YYNGEE in the germline V gene. The CDR3 runs to 13 residues. Assay: immunoSEQ multiplex PCR; the TCRdb copy retains only in-frame clones and omits some. The sample records a few hundred thousand clones, roughly 87% being singletons. J is TRBJ2-1 and V is TRBV9, with 8 bases identical to TRBD2. The receptor comes from a man younger than 35 with active or convalescent COVID-19. The source material was peripheral blood. CDR3 coding DNA: TGTGCCAGCAGCGTCAGCGGGGGCGCTGAGCAGTTCTTC. Translating gives CASSVSGGAEQFF. The variable domain in full, completed from reference TRBV9 and TRBJ2-1, reads DSGVTQTPKHLITATGQRVTLRCSPRSGDLSVYWYQQSLDQGLQFLIQYYNGEERAKGNILERFSAQQFPDLHSELNLSSLELGDSALYFCASSVSGGAEQFFGPGTRLTVL.